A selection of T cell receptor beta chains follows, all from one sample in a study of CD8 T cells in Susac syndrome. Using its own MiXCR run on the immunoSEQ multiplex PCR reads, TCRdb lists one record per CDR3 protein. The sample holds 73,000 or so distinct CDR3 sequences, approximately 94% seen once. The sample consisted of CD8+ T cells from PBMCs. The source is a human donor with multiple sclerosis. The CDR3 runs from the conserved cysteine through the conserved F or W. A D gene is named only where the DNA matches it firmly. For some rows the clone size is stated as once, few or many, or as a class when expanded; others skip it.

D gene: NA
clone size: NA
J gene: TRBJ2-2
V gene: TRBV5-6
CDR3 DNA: TGTGCCAGCAGCTTGTTGCCAGGTGGGGCCGGGGAGCTGTTTTTT
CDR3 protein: CASSLLPGGAGELFF

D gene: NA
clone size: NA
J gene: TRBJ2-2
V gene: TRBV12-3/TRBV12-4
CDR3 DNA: TGTGCCAGCAGTCCTTACAGGAACACCGGGGAGCTGTTTTTT
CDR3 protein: CASSPYRNTGELFF

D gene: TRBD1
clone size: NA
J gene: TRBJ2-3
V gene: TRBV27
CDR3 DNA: TGTGCCAGCAGTTTACGGGACAGGGGCACAGATACGCAGTATTTT
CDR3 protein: CASSLRDRGTDTQYF

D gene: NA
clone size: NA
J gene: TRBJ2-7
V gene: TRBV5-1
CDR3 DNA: TGCGCCAGCAGCTTGGGGCGGGGTATGAACGAGCAGTACTTC
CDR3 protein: CASSLGRGMNEQYF

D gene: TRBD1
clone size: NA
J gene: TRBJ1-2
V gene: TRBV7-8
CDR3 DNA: TGTGCCAGCAGCGGGGGACAGGGGCATGGCTACACCTTC
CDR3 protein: CASSGGQGHGYTF

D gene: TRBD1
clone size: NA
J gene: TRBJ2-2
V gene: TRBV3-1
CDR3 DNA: TGTGCCAGCAGCCCCCCGGGACAGAGTTTCACCGGGGAGCTGTTTTTT
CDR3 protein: CASSPPGQSFTGELFF

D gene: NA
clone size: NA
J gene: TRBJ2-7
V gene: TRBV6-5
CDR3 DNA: TGTGCCAGCAGTTATCCAGGGAATCCCTACGAGCAGTACTTC
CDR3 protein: CASSYPGNPYEQYF

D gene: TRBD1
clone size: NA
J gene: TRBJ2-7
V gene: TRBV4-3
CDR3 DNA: TGCGCCAGCAGCCCATCGGGGACAGGGAACTACGAGCAGTACTTC
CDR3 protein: CASSPSGTGNYEQYF

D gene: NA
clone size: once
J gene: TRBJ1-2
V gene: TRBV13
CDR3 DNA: TGTGCCAGCAGCTCCTCGAATGGCTACACCTTC
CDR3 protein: CASSSSNGYTF

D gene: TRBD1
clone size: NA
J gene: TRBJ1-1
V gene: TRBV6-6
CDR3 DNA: TGTGCCAGCAGAGCCGGGACAGAGGCTTTCTTT
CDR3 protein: CASRAGTEAFF

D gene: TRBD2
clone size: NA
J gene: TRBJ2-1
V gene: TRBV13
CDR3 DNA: TGTGCCAGCAGGGGTAGCGGGCGTGAGCAGTTCTTC
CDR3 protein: CASRGSGREQFF

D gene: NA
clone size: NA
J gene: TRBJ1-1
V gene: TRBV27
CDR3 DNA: TGTGCCAGCAGTTTATTTAAGGGCTCTGAAGCTTTCTTT
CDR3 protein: CASSLFKGSEAFF

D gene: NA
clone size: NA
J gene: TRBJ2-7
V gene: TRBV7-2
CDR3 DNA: TGTGCCAGCAGCTTCACGGTAAACTCCTACGAGCAGTACTTC
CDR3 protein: CASSFTVNSYEQYF

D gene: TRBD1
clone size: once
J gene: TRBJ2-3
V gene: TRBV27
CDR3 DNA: TGTGCCAGCAGCCTCCGGGACAGGGGGCGGGGGGTAGTCTTAGATACGCAGTATTTT
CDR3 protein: CASSLRDRGRGVVLDTQYF

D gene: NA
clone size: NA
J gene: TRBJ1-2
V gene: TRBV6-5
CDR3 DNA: TGTGCCAGCAGTTACGGCCAGGGTCGGAGTGGCTACACCTTC
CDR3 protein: CASSYGQGRSGYTF

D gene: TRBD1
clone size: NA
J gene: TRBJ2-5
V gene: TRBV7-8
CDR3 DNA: TGTGCCAGCAGCTTAGCGCGGGGACAGGGAAAAGAGACCCAGTACTTC
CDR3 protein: CASSLARGQGKETQYF